What follows describes a single TCR beta chain. The sample is drawn from a study of blood T cell repertoires in COVID-19. Overall study: There were acute and convalescent COVID-19 samples, and they came from the United States, Italy and Spain.

Sequencing was performed with immunoSEQ multiplex PCR; in TCRdb, only in-frame clones are kept and a portion is missing. The table shows around 230,000 clones, with approximately 82% occurring only once. This sequence originates from a man aged 40-55 years who had recovered from COVID-19. Sequencing used peripheral blood.

In nucleotides, the CDR3 is TGTGCCAGCAGTGGTTGGGCCCCTTCCACAGATACGCAGTATTTT. Translated: CASSGWAPSTDTQYF. The rearrangement links TRBV2 to TRBJ2-3, with D unresolved. Germline V lookup: CDR1 SNHLY, CDR2 FYNNEI. There are 15 residues in the CDR3. Trimming cost V 4 bases and J 2 bases, with 13 bases left between them.